One and the same sample provided the 32 T cell receptor beta chains below, sequenced in a study of blood T cell repertoires in COVID-19. This table comes from immunoSEQ multiplex PCR, and its TCRdb copy is limited to in-frame clones, with some not included. The sample lists about 160,000 clones; about 85% were seen once. The sample taken for sequencing was peripheral blood. The receptors were sampled from a middle-aged man with acute or convalescent COVID-19.

The chain has TRBV5-8 and TRBJ2-1, with D perhaps matching TRBD1 (5 bases). Trimming removed 5 bases at V and 0 bases at J, with 15 bases between. This CDR3 region has 16 residues. Germline CDR1 reads SGHTS; CDR2 reads YDEGEE. The CDR3 spells CASRGQQASSYNEQFF. The CDR3 DNA sequence: TGTGCCAGCAGGGGGCAACAGGCGAGCTCCTACAATGAGCAGTTCTTC. Together with reference TRBV5-8 and TRBJ2-1, the CDR3 gives the full variable domain: EAGVTQSPTHLIKTRGQQATLRCSPISGHTSVYWYQQALGLGLQFLLWYDEGEERNRGNFPPRFSGRQFPNYSSELNVNALELEDSALYLCASRGQQASSYNEQFFGPGTRLTVL.

The genes are TRBV4-1 and TRBJ2-5; TRBD2 might be the D (5 bases). The CDR3 length is 12 residues. The germline V gene has CDR1 MGHRA and CDR2 YSYEKL. V was trimmed by 1 base and J by 5 bases, leaving 5 bases between them. The CDR3 DNA reads TGCGCCAGCAGCCAAGGGAGGGAGACCCAGTACTTC. This gives the protein CASSQGRETQYF.

This clone was observed a single time. V is TRBV5-8 and J is TRBJ2-3; no clear D gene. Germline V gene sequence: CDR1 SGHTS, CDR2 YDEGEE. With 3 bases removed from V and 6 bases from J, the gap between germline ends came to 20 bases. The CDR3 consists of 16 residues. For the CDR3, the DNA is TGTGCCAGCAGCTCCAACCATGTGCAGGTTTTGGATACGCAGTATTTT. Its translation: CASSSNHVQVLDTQYF. The full variable domain, with the rest looked up from reference TRBV5-8 and TRBJ2-3, is EAGVTQSPTHLIKTRGQQATLRCSPISGHTSVYWYQQALGLGLQFLLWYDEGEERNRGNFPPRFSGRQFPNYSSELNVNALELEDSALYLCASSSNHVQVLDTQYFGPGTRLTVL.

This clone was seen once. V is TRBV6-5 and J is TRBJ2-7, with D possibly being TRBD2 (6 bases). This CDR3 spans 15 amino acids. Per the germline V gene, CDR1 is MNHEY and CDR2 is SVGAGI. The ends were cut back, 1 base at V and 3 bases at J, with 13 bases in the middle. The CDR3 nucleotides read TGTGCCAGCAGTTACTTTCGTGTCGGGAGCTACGAGCAGTACTTC. Its translation is CASSYFRVGSYEQYF.

The chain carries TRBV6-5 and TRBJ2-7; D perhaps matches TRBD1 (6 bases). CDR1 is MNHEY and CDR2 is SVGAGI in the germline V gene. V was pared by 6 bases and J by 1 base, with 7 bases between. The CDR3 extends over 12 amino acids. CDR3 DNA: TGTGCCAGCAGGGGACATTCCTACGAGCAGTACTTC. Amino acids: CASRGHSYEQYF.

This chain connects TRBV6-5 to TRBJ2-7, with D possibly being TRBD1 (5 bases). Trimming shortened V by 5 bases and J by 3 bases, and 14 bases separated the two germline ends. Germline V gene lookup returns CDR1 MNHEY and CDR2 SVGAGI. This CDR3 is built from 14 residues. The chain's CDR3 is CASSPRVLGYEQYF. The CDR3 bases are TGTGCCAGCAGTCCCAGGGTACTGGGCTACGAGCAGTACTTC.

This chain joins TRBV3-1 (or the pseudogene TRBV3-2) and TRBJ2-3; 10 bases align to TRBD2. The V gene end was trimmed by 3 bases and the J gene end by 2 bases; junction bases not matched to a gene: 5. In germline, CDR1 is LGHDT, CDR2 YNNKEL (reference sequence). The CDR3 spans 16 residues. The CDR3 sequence is CASSQLAGALTDTQYF. CDR3 in DNA: TGTGCCAGCAGCCAGCTAGCGGGGGCCCTCACAGATACGCAGTATTTT.

The V and J genes are TRBV7-9 and TRBJ1-1; D is possibly TRBD1 (6 bases). V lost 6 bases and J 0 bases, leaving 14 bases between the germline ends. Per germline, CDR1 SEHNR and CDR2 FQNEAQ (reference sequence). The CDR3 covers 15 residues. CDR3 in DNA: TGTGCCAGCAGGTCCCGGCAGGGGATGAACACTGAAGCTTTCTTT. It codes for CASRSRQGMNTEAFF.

The gene calls are TRBV2 and TRBJ1-2, with 9 bases identical to TRBD1. Trimming took 4 bases from V and 2 from J; bases not matched to a gene: 5. The germline CDR1 and CDR2 sequences are SNHLY and FYNNEI. The CDR3 covers 15 residues. CDR3 residues: CASSVGTGLNYGYTF. The DNA of the CDR3 is TGTGCCAGCAGTGTTGGGACAGGGCTCAACTATGGCTACACCTTC.

The chain is built from TRBV2 and TRBJ2-5, with 14 bases matching TRBD2. The CDR3 consists of 16 residues. CDR1 is SNHLY, CDR2 FYNNEI, per germline. The junction had 9 bases not matched to a gene; V was cut back by 7 bases and J by 5 bases. For the CDR3, the DNA is TGTGCCAGCAACCTCGGACTAGCGGGGGGATCGGAGACCCAGTACTTC. This gives the protein CASNLGLAGGSETQYF.

J is TRBJ1-4 and V is TRBV30, with D perhaps matching TRBD1 (5 bases). This CDR3 spans 12 amino acids. With 5 bases removed from V and 7 bases from J, the gap between germline ends came to 11 bases. The germline V gene has CDR1 GTSNPN and CDR2 SVGIG (reference sequence). The CDR3 bases are TGTGCCTGGGCCGGACAACCTGAAAAACTGTTTTTT. Translating gives CAWAGQPEKLFF.

The gene calls are TRBV5-5 and TRBJ2-3; TRBD1 is a possible D gene (6 bases). Germline CDR1 is SGHKS and CDR2 is YYEKEE (reference sequence). CDR3 length equals 15 residues. Trimming removed 5 bases at V and 0 bases at J, with 13 bases between. The CDR3: CASRPRTESTDTQYF. In nucleotides, the CDR3 is TGTGCCAGCAGGCCTCGGACAGAGAGCACAGATACGCAGTATTTT.

The chain joins TRBV5-4 to TRBJ2-7, with D tentatively TRBD1 (5 bases). Germline V lookup: CDR1 SGHNT, CDR2 YYREEE (reference sequence). The V gene lost 3 bases and the J gene lost 0 bases, with 16 bases spanning the gap. This CDR3 spans 16 amino acids. The DNA for the CDR3 is TGTGCCAGCAGCTCCGGCCTGGGGCCGAGCTCCTACGAGCAGTACTTC. It translates to CASSSGLGPSSYEQYF.

CDR3 coding DNA: TGTGCCAGTAGTGTCTCCTACAGGAACACCGGGGAGCTGTTTTTT. This codes for CASSVSYRNTGELFF. The rearrangement links TRBV19 to TRBJ2-2; D gene ambiguous. This CDR3 is built from 15 residues. The germline V gene encodes CDR1 LNHDA and CDR2 SQIVND (reference sequence). Trimming removed 5 bases from V and 1 base from J, with 11 bases in between.

The DNA for the CDR3 is TGTGCCAGCAGCGCCGGGACTAGCGGATACGAGCAGTACTTC. Translation: CASSAGTSGYEQYF. V is TRBV6-4 and J is TRBJ2-7; 11 bases fit TRBD2. The V segment lost 6 bases and the J segment 4 bases; nucleotides outside the gene matches: 5. From germline, CDR1 is MRHNA and CDR2 SNTAGT. The CDR3 is 14 residues long.

The rearrangement links TRBV6-6 to TRBJ1-4, with unresolved D. The length of the CDR3 is 15 residues. V was trimmed by 5 bases and J by 4 bases, leaving 14 bases between them. The germline CDR1 and CDR2 sequences are MNHNY and SVGAGI (reference sequence). The CDR3 region is CASSGTGDLNEKLFF. CDR3 coding DNA: TGTGCCAGCAGTGGTACGGGAGATCTTAATGAAAAACTGTTTTTT.

The rearrangement links TRBV4-2 to TRBJ2-7; 12 nucleotides agree with TRBD2. This CDR3 has 16 residues. CDR1 and CDR2 from the germline V gene are LGHNA and YNFKEQ. V shed 3 bases, J shed 2 bases, and the junction held 5 bases outside the gene matches. For the CDR3, the DNA is TGTGCCAGCAGCCAGGGCGCTAGCGGGGGGGCCTACGAGCAGTACTTC. Amino acid sequence: CASSQGASGGAYEQYF.

V is TRBV15 and J is TRBJ1-1, with D uncertain. The germline V gene has CDR1 LNHNV and CDR2 YYDKDF (reference sequence). The V gene lost 5 bases and the J gene lost 4 bases, with 11 bases spanning the gap. The length of the CDR3 is 13 residues. The CDR3 is CATSDQPGTEAFF. The CDR3 DNA is TGTGCCACCAGCGATCAACCGGGCACTGAAGCTTTCTTT.

This rearrangement joins TRBV13 to TRBJ2-6; 7 positions agree with TRBD1. CDR1 is PRHDT, CDR2 FYEKMQ, per germline (reference sequence). Trimming took 5 bases from V and 0 from J; bases not matched to a gene: 13. This CDR3 is 19 amino acids long. CDR3 in DNA: TGTGCCAGCAGCACCGCCGGGACAGAGGGTTTCTCTGGGGCCAACGTCCTGACTTTC. It specifies CASSTAGTEGFSGANVLTF.

Details on this clone: The sample has other DNA sequences that encode this CDR3 too. The chain joins TRBV9 to TRBJ1-3, with D uncertain. Trimming removed 0 bases from V and 4 bases from J, with 5 bases in between. The CDR3 contains 13 residues. The germline V gene encodes CDR1 SGDLS and CDR2 YYNGEE. The DNA of the CDR3 is TGTGCCAGCAGCGTAGGAGGAGGAAACACCATATATTTT. This sequence encodes CASSVGGGNTIYF.

The V gene is TRBV27, the J gene TRBJ2-5; TRBD2 aligns across 7 bases. Germline V lookup: CDR1 MNHEY, CDR2 SMNVEV (reference sequence). J lost 2 bases, V lost 4 bases, and 10 bases had no gene match. CDR3 length: 16 amino acids. As DNA, the CDR3 is TGTGCCAGCAGTTATCAGCGGGGAGGTCGGCAAGAGACCCAGTACTTC. This translates into CASSYQRGGRQETQYF.

The V call is TRBV15, the J call TRBJ2-1; 8 bases agree with TRBD2. The CDR3 extends over 16 amino acids. Germline V CDR1 and CDR2: LNHNV, YYDKDF (reference sequence). The V segment lost 1 base and the J segment 2 bases; nucleotides outside the gene matches: 4. CDR3 region: CATSRGPAGAYNEQFF. Written as DNA, the CDR3 is TGTGCCACCAGCAGAGGCCCAGCGGGGGCCTACAATGAGCAGTTCTTC.

The chain carries TRBV3-1 (or the pseudogene TRBV3-2) and TRBJ1-3; TRBD1 matches at 7 bases. CDR1 and CDR2 from the germline V gene are LGHDT and YNNKEL (reference sequence). This CDR3 comprises 14 residues. J was trimmed by 4 bases and V by 4 bases; bases with no gene match: 4. As DNA, the CDR3 is TGTGCCAGCAGCCTAGGGACAGACGGAAACACCATATATTTT. This codes for CASSLGTDGNTIYF.

This sequence joins TRBV5-1 and TRBJ1-4; TRBD1 matches at 8 bases. Germline assignment: CDR1 SGHRS and CDR2 YFSETQ. The J segment lost 8 bases and the V segment lost 0 bases, leaving 6 bases of the junction unmatched. The CDR3 consists of 15 residues. The CDR3 bases are TGCGCCAGCAGCTTGGAGACAGGGGCGGAGGAAAAACTGTTTTTT. Translated, it gives CASSLETGAEEKLFF.

This rearrangement joins TRBV6-1 to TRBJ1-2; perhaps TRBD1 as D (6 bases). Trimming shortened V by 4 bases and J by 0 bases, and 12 bases separated the two germline ends. This CDR3 is built from 15 residues. CDR1 and CDR2 from the germline V gene are MNHNS and SASEGT. This CDR3 is CASSAIQGSNYGYTF. The CDR3 DNA reads TGTGCCAGCAGTGCAATACAGGGCTCTAACTATGGCTACACCTTC.

J is TRBJ2-1 and V is TRBV7-9, with 14 bases aligning to TRBD2. V shed 5 bases and J 8 bases; nucleotides not matched to a gene: 5. CDR1 is SEHNR, CDR2 FQNEAQ, per germline (reference sequence). The CDR3 is made up of 15 amino acids. The CDR3 region is CASSQGLAGVDEQFF. The CDR3 DNA reads TGTGCCAGCAGCCAGGGACTAGCGGGGGTGGATGAGCAGTTCTTC.

This chain connects TRBV11-2 to TRBJ1-1; D is uncertain. The CDR3 consists of 11 residues. Germline loops: CDR1 SGHAT, CDR2 FQNNGV. Trimming removed 2 bases at V and 8 bases at J, with 6 bases between. The DNA of the CDR3 is TGTGCCAGCAGCTTATTGCGAGAAGCTTTCTTT. It is translated as CASSLLREAFF. Drawing the rest from reference TRBV11-2 and TRBJ1-1, the complete variable domain is EAGVAQSPRYKIIEKRQSVAFWCNPISGHATLYWYQQILGQGPKLLIQFQNNGVVDDSQLPKDRFSAERLKGVDSTLKIQPAKLEDSAVYLCASSLLREAFFGQGTRLTVV.

The V and J genes are TRBV7-2 and TRBJ1-4; 9 bases agree with TRBD1. Germline V CDR1 and CDR2: SGHTA, FQGNSA. The CDR3 sequence is 13 residues long. The trim removed 6 bases at V and 10 bases at J, leaving 6 bases unmatched. The CDR3 DNA follows: TGTGCCAGCAGACCGACAGGGGGAGGAAAACTGTTTTTT. Translation: CASRPTGGGKLFF.

With regard to this clone: Other nucleotide sequences in the sample specify the same CDR3. The rearrangement links TRBV10-3 to TRBJ1-5; D gene unclear. Germline values: CDR1 ENHRY, CDR2 SYGVKD. Trimming pared 2 bases from V and 10 bases from J, leaving 9 bases between. The CDR3 totals 12 residues. The CDR3 DNA reads TGTGCCATCAGTGAGGGAGAGAAACCCCAGCATTTT. Translated: CAISEGEKPQHF.

The chain is built from TRBV19 and TRBJ1-1, with D tentatively TRBD1 (5 bases). V lost 5 bases and J lost 5, with 21 bases in between. Germline V gene data show CDR1 as LNHDA and CDR2 as SQIVND (reference sequence). The length of the CDR3 is 16 residues. This chain's CDR3 is CASSPARLAGKTEAFF. In DNA, the CDR3 is TGTGCCAGTAGTCCAGCGCGCCTCGCAGGGAAAACTGAAGCTTTCTTT.

This clone showed up just once. Written as DNA, the CDR3 is TGTGCCAGCAGCTTAGGACCGGGGAACTATGGCTACACCTTC. Translation: CASSLGPGNYGYTF. The chain carries TRBV5-6 and TRBJ1-2; D not certain. This CDR3 region has 14 residues. CDR1 is SGHDT, CDR2 YYEEEE, per germline. V lost 2 bases, J lost 2 bases, and 10 bases lay in between.

This chain joins TRBV7-3 and TRBJ2-2; 9 bases fit TRBD1. V lost 0 bases and J lost 5; bases outside the gene matches: 7. Germline loops: CDR1 SGHTA, CDR2 FQGTGA. This CDR3 has 17 residues. CDR3: CASSLTRDRVGTGELFF. CDR3 DNA sequence: TGTGCCAGCAGCTTAACAAGGGACAGGGTCGGGACCGGGGAGCTGTTTTTT. Filled out from reference TRBV7-3 and TRBJ2-2, the complete variable domain reads GAGVSQTPSNKVTEKGKYVELRCDPISGHTALYWYRQSLGQGPEFLIYFQGTGAADDSGLPNDRFFAVRPEGSVSTLKIQRTERGDSAVYLCASSLTRDRVGTGELFFGEGSRLTVL.